This T cell receptor beta chain was found in a study of regulatory T cells in long-lasting Graves disease. To make TCR beta libraries, researchers used iRepertoire HTBI primers and Arm-PCR of CDR3 regions. TCRdb re-derived calls from the multiplex PCR reads in MiXCR, one entry per CDR3 protein. In the table there are 600,000 to 850,000 distinct CDR3 sequences, 25% to 35% of which are singletons. Regarding the study as a whole: Lower TCR diversity characterized persistent Graves' patients relative to newly diagnosed patients. There were preferences for TRBV28, TRBJ1-2 and TRBJ2-5 in persistent disease.

Time point noted: persistent/refractory GD, antithyroid drugs over 5 years with positive TRAb. There was RNA extracted from PBMCs, and the TCR library was made from it. This clonotype was detected a few times. Its antigen is as yet unknown. Deletions cut 2 bases from V and 0 bases from J, with 2 bases between. This CDR3 has 13 amino acids. From germline, CDR1 is LGHDT and CDR2 YNNKEL (reference sequence). The source of this sequence is a female donor with Graves disease. The input for sequencing was peripheral blood mononuclear cells (PBMCs), taken when the disease was refractory, from a patient treated with antithyroid drugs. The chain couples TRBV3-1 to TRBJ1-5; D remains unclear. CDR3 nucleotide sequence: TGTGCCAGCAGCCAACTTAGCAATCAGCCCCAGCATTTT. This sequence encodes CASSQLSNQPQHF.